Listed below are T cell receptor beta chains from one sample, sequenced in a study of blood T cells in healthy people across ages. TCRdb reanalysed the 5' RACE reads using MiXCR and keeps one entry per CDR3 protein. The profile shows around 780,000 distinct CDR3 sequences, more than 25% of them singletons. The same specimen was also included in a second study, on T cells of mothers and their children.

The sample was blood. The receptors stem from a boy under 18 in good health. Each CDR3 is given with its conserved first and last residue. D genes are given only for firm matches. Clone size is stated in some rows and not others, as once, few, many or a class when expanded.

V: TRBV20-1
size: few
J: TRBJ2-5
D: -
DNA: TGCAGTGCTAGAGGGGGAGGACAGGTAGAGACCCGGTACTTC
CDR3: CSARGGGQVETRYF

V: TRBV29-1
size: -
J: TRBJ2-1
D: -
DNA: TGCAGCGTTGATCAGGGAGAATCCTACAATGAGCAGTTCTTC
CDR3: CSVDQGESYNEQFF

V: TRBV12-3/TRBV12-4
size: few
J: TRBJ1-4
D: TRBD1
DNA: TGTGCCAGCAGTGCCGACCGGGACAGCAATGAAAAACTGTTTTTT
CDR3: CASSADRDSNEKLFF

V: TRBV29-1
size: -
J: TRBJ2-6
D: -
DNA: TGCAGCGTAGCCGGGACACCGCTCTCTGGGGCCAACGTCCTGACTTTC
CDR3: CSVAGTPLSGANVLTF

V: TRBV7-9
size: -
J: TRBJ1-6
D: -
DNA: TGTGCCAGCAGCTTAGCGCTAACAGATAATTCACCCCTCCACTTT
CDR3: CASSLALTDNSPLHF

V: TRBV12-3/TRBV12-4
size: many
J: TRBJ2-5
D: -
DNA: TGTGCCAGCAGCCCGGAGTCCGAGACCCAGTACTTC
CDR3: CASSPESETQYF

V: TRBV6-5
size: -
J: TRBJ2-3
D: -
DNA: TGTGCCAGCAGTTACTCGAAGCCCGCCGGGGGCTACACAGATACGCAGTATTTT
CDR3: CASSYSKPAGGYTDTQYF

V: TRBV7-9
size: -
J: TRBJ1-3
D: TRBD1
DNA: TGTGCCTGCAGCTCCGACAGGGCAACAGACAACTCTGGAAACACCATATATTTT
CDR3: CACSSDRATDNSGNTIYF

V: TRBV20-1
size: -
J: TRBJ2-3
D: -
DNA: TGCAGTGCTAACCGGGACACAGATACGCAGTATTTT
CDR3: CSANRDTDTQYF

V: TRBV10-3
size: -
J: TRBJ1-1
D: -
DNA: TGTGCCATCAGTCCCTCGGGGACGGCGATCTCGAACACTGAAGCTTTCTTT
CDR3: CAISPSGTAISNTEAFF

V: TRBV12-3/TRBV12-4
size: -
J: TRBJ2-4
D: -
DNA: TGTGCCAGCAGTCCACCCCAGTTGGGCATTCAGTACTTC
CDR3: CASSPPQLGIQYF

V: TRBV21-1
size: -
J: TRBJ2-1
D: -
DNA: TGTGCCAGCAGCCTGCGGACTAGCGGGGGGGATCACAATGAGCAGTTCTTC
CDR3: CASSLRTSGGDHNEQFF

V: TRBV14
size: few
J: TRBJ2-5
D: -
DNA: TGTGCCAGCAGCCTCACATGGGGGTCTGCCGTCTGGGAGACCCAGTACTTC
CDR3: CASSLTWGSAVWETQYF

V: TRBV10-2
size: few
J: TRBJ2-5
D: TRBD1
DNA: TGCGCCAGCAGTCAATTCGGGACAGGGGGTGAGACCCAGTACTTC
CDR3: CASSQFGTGGETQYF

V: TRBV5-1
size: many
J: TRBJ2-7
D: TRBD1
DNA: TGCGCCAGCAGCTTGGAGGCAGGGGGAAGCTACGAGCAGTACTTC
CDR3: CASSLEAGGSYEQYF

V: TRBV4-3
size: -
J: TRBJ1-5
D: -
DNA: TGCGCCAGCAGCCAAGATTGGGGCAGCCCCAATCAGCCCCAGCATTTT
CDR3: CASSQDWGSPNQPQHF

V: TRBV5-1
size: -
J: TRBJ2-5
D: -
DNA: TGCGCCAGCAGCTTACAGACTAGACAGGGTGAGACCCAGTACTTC
CDR3: CASSLQTRQGETQYF

V: TRBV3-1
size: -
J: TRBJ2-1
D: TRBD2
DNA: TGTGCCAGCAGCTCGACGGGGGGACTCCTTTACAATGAGCAGTTCTTC
CDR3: CASSSTGGLLYNEQFF

V: TRBV12-3/TRBV12-4
size: -
J: TRBJ2-4
D: -
DNA: TGTGCCAGCAGTTTAGGGCTAGTTTGGAACATTCAGTACTTC
CDR3: CASSLGLVWNIQYF

V: TRBV28
size: few
J: TRBJ1-2
D: -
DNA: TGTGCCAGCAGTTTCATCCCCTATGGCTACACCTTC
CDR3: CASSFIPYGYTF

V: TRBV28
size: -
J: TRBJ1-5
D: -
DNA: TGTGCCAGCAGCCGGGAACGGAGGCAGCCATATCAGCCCCAGCATTTT
CDR3: CASSRERRQPYQPQHF

V: TRBV7-9
size: -
J: TRBJ1-1
D: -
DNA: TGTGCCAGCAGCTCGACCAGGGAAAAAGCTTTCTTT
CDR3: CASSSTREKAFF

V: TRBV4-1
size: -
J: TRBJ1-1
D: -
DNA: TGCGCCAGCAGCCAAGTGGAGGGCGCGAACACTGAAGCTTTCTTT
CDR3: CASSQVEGANTEAFF

V: TRBV5-1
size: -
J: TRBJ2-3
D: TRBD1
DNA: TGCGCCAGCAGCTCCGGACAGGGGGTTCGATCGGATACGCAGTATTTT
CDR3: CASSSGQGVRSDTQYF

V: TRBV5-5
size: -
J: TRBJ2-1
D: -
DNA: TGTGCCAGCAGCTTCGGGGTCGGCTACAATGAGCAGTTCTTC
CDR3: CASSFGVGYNEQFF

V: TRBV5-1
size: few
J: TRBJ2-3
D: TRBD2
DNA: TGCGCCAGCAGCTTGGGGGGGTGGACTAGTCGTGGCACAGATACGCAGTATTTT
CDR3: CASSLGGWTSRGTDTQYF

V: TRBV13
size: -
J: TRBJ2-2
D: -
DNA: TGTGCCAGCAGCTTAGGGGTTTGGGAGAACACCGGGGAGCTGCTTTTT
CDR3: CASSLGVWENTGELLF

V: TRBV19
size: -
J: TRBJ2-4
D: TRBD2
DNA: TGTGCCAGTAGGACCTCGGGAAGCGGGACCATTCAGTACTTC
CDR3: CASRTSGSGTIQYF

V: TRBV9
size: -
J: TRBJ2-5
D: TRBD2
DNA: TGTGCCAGCAGCCCAGAGGCGGGAGGGAAGACCCAGTACTTC
CDR3: CASSPEAGGKTQYF

V: TRBV7-3
size: -
J: TRBJ2-1
D: -
DNA: TGTGCCAGCAGCGCCAGTCCATACAATGAGCAGTTCTTC
CDR3: CASSASPYNEQFF

V: TRBV29-1
size: few
J: TRBJ2-1
D: TRBD2
DNA: TGCAGCGGGGGACTAGCGGGGGGATGGAATGAGCAGTTCTTC
CDR3: CSGGLAGGWNEQFF

V: TRBV6-1
size: few
J: TRBJ1-2
D: -
DNA: TGTGCCAGCACCGACTGGAGGAACTATGGCTACACCTTC
CDR3: CASTDWRNYGYTF

V: TRBV12-3/TRBV12-4
size: few
J: TRBJ2-4
D: -
DNA: TGTGCCAGCAGTTTATGGGTAGCCAAAAACATTCAGTACTTC
CDR3: CASSLWVAKNIQYF

V: TRBV28
size: -
J: TRBJ2-1
D: TRBD2
DNA: TGTGCCAGCACCCATGGACTAGCGTCCTACAATGAGCAGTTCTTC
CDR3: CASTHGLASYNEQFF

V: TRBV5-1
size: -
J: TRBJ1-1
D: -
DNA: TGCGCCAGCAGCTTGGACCCAGAGAACACTGAAGCTTTCTTT
CDR3: CASSLDPENTEAFF

V: TRBV5-1
size: -
J: TRBJ2-1
D: TRBD1
DNA: TGCGCCAGCAGCTTTGGGGACAGGGGGGTCTCTGGGGCCTACAATGAGCAGTTCTTC
CDR3: CASSFGDRGVSGAYNEQFF

V: TRBV12-3/TRBV12-4
size: few
J: TRBJ2-1
D: -
DNA: TGTGCCAGCAGTGACCTTAGCGCTGAGCAGTTCTTC
CDR3: CASSDLSAEQFF

V: TRBV18
size: -
J: TRBJ1-1
D: -
DNA: TGTGCCAGCTCCCCCGGCAGGGACTCTGAAGCTTTCTTT
CDR3: CASSPGRDSEAFF

V: TRBV9
size: few
J: TRBJ1-2
D: -
DNA: TGTGCCAGCAGCGGACCCGAGCCTGGCTACACCTTC
CDR3: CASSGPEPGYTF

V: TRBV7-9
size: few
J: TRBJ1-1
D: -
DNA: TGTGCCAGCAGCTTATCAACAGTAAAAGAAGCTTTCTTT
CDR3: CASSLSTVKEAFF

V: TRBV7-6
size: -
J: TRBJ2-1
D: -
DNA: TGTGCCAGCAGCCCCCAGTGGGGGCTGATCCCTAAGGACAATGAGCAGTTCTTC
CDR3: CASSPQWGLIPKDNEQFF

V: TRBV27
size: once
J: TRBJ2-5
D: -
DNA: TGTGCCAGCAGGGGAGTGGGTGCTCAAGAGACCCAGTACTTC
CDR3: CASRGVGAQETQYF